Listed below are T cell receptor beta chains from one sample, sequenced in a study of CD8+ T cells in alopecia areata. Method: immunoSEQ multiplex PCR; TCRdb's copy keeps in-frame clones and lacks some. The table lists about 150,000 clones, approximately 53% of them singletons. The starting material was CD8+ T cells sorted from blood, obtained at week 0. These receptors all stem from a human donor with alopecia areata. Both conserved end residues are part of each CDR3. The order of the fields is CDR3 protein, CDR3 DNA, V gene, clone size, J gene, D gene. D genes are given only for firm matches. Clone size is stated in some rows and not others, as once, few, many or a class when expanded.

CASSPRQGAYEQYF,TGTGCCAGCAGCCCGAGACAGGGGGCTTACGAGCAGTACTTC,TRBV7-3,.,TRBJ2-7,TRBD1
CASSQDRGTDTQYF,TGCGCCAGCAGCCAAGATCGGGGCACAGATACGCAGTATTTT,TRBV4-3,.,TRBJ2-3,.
CAWSAGGEQYF,TGTGCCTGGAGTGCCGGGGGAGAGCAGTACTTC,TRBV30,few,TRBJ2-7,.
CASSQVGVGEQFF,TGCGCCAGCAGCCAAGTGGGTGTCGGTGAGCAGTTCTTC,TRBV4-1,.,TRBJ2-1,.
CASSLGTGLSYEQYF,TGTGCCAGCAGCTTAGGGACAGGCCTCTCCTACGAGCAGTACTTC,TRBV7-8,.,TRBJ2-7,TRBD1
CSVVSVNYNEQFF,TGCAGCGTTGTGAGCGTCAACTACAATGAGCAGTTCTTC,TRBV29-1,many,TRBJ2-1,.
CASSSGTGAYEQYF,TGTGCCAGCAGCTCCGGGACAGGAGCCTACGAGCAGTACTTC,TRBV5-6,.,TRBJ2-7,TRBD1
CASSYGSNSPLHF,TGTGCCAGCAGTTACGGGTCTAATTCACCCCTCCACTTT,TRBV6-6,.,TRBJ1-6,.
CASSVNRDRGADTQYF,TGTGCCAGCAGCGTAAACCGGGACAGGGGAGCAGATACGCAGTATTTT,TRBV9,.,TRBJ2-3,TRBD1
CASSYEGPPYEQYF,TGTGCCAGCAGTTATGAGGGGCCCCCATACGAGCAGTACTTC,TRBV6-5,few,TRBJ2-7,.
CAWKSSGGPYNEQFF,TGTGCCTGGAAAAGTTCTGGGGGTCCCTACAATGAGCAGTTCTTC,TRBV30,.,TRBJ2-1,.
CSAIQGATEAFF,TGCAGCGCCATACAGGGGGCCACTGAAGCTTTCTTT,TRBV29-1,few,TRBJ1-1,TRBD1
CASNGGTGELFF,TGTGCCAGCAACGGAGGTACCGGGGAGCTGTTTTTT,TRBV2,.,TRBJ2-2,.
CASSGDRRGGLDTQYF,TGTGCCAGCAGCGGAGACAGGAGAGGCGGGTTAGATACGCAGTATTTT,TRBV11-2,.,TRBJ2-3,.
CASSLNLDEKLFF,TGTGCCAGCAGTCTAAACTTGGATGAAAAACTGTTTTTT,TRBV6-5,.,TRBJ1-4,.
CASSQLLGSGAGAFF,TGCGCCAGCAGCCAACTCCTGGGTAGTGGGGCGGGAGCTTTCTTT,TRBV4-3,.,TRBJ1-1,.
CASSRTAGTGGLEQYF,TGTGCCAGCAGCCGAACGGCCGGGACAGGGGGGCTCGAGCAGTACTTC,TRBV7-6,.,TRBJ2-7,TRBD1
CASSLVPWGTRNEKLFF,TGTGCCAGCAGCTTAGTACCGTGGGGGACAAGAAATGAAAAACTGTTTTTT,TRBV7-2,.,TRBJ1-4,.
CASSLARDRAEKLFF,TGTGCCAGCAGCTTGGCACGGGACAGGGCTGAAAAACTGTTTTTT,TRBV5-6,few,TRBJ1-4,TRBD1
CASSYDGGFNEQFF,TGTGCCAGCAGTTATGACGGGGGGTTCAATGAGCAGTTCTTC,TRBV6-6,.,TRBJ2-1,TRBD2
CAWKKNTEAFF,TGTGCCTGGAAGAAAAACACTGAAGCTTTCTTT,TRBV30,few,TRBJ1-1,.
CASSQEGNSGGPGYNEQFF,TGCGCCAGCAGCCAAGAGGGGAATAGCGGGGGGCCGGGGTACAATGAGCAGTTCTTC,TRBV4-3,.,TRBJ2-1,TRBD2
CASSSTYEQYF,TGTGCCAGCAGCTCCACCTACGAGCAGTACTTC,TRBV7-2,few,TRBJ2-7,.
CASSISASDYEQYF,TGTGCCAGTAGTATAAGCGCGTCGGACTACGAGCAGTACTTC,TRBV19,few,TRBJ2-7,.
CASSPNNYEQYF,TGTGCCAGCAGTCCGAATAACTACGAGCAGTACTTC,TRBV27,.,TRBJ2-7,.
CSVRTDLNTEAFF,TGCAGCGTACGGACAGACTTGAACACTGAAGCTTTCTTT,TRBV29-1,.,TRBJ1-1,.
CASSLVGSGGRDTQYF,TGTGCCAGCAGCTTGGTCGGGTCAGGGGGCAGAGATACGCAGTATTTT,TRBV5-6,.,TRBJ2-3,TRBD1
CASSPLPAYGYTF,TGTGCCAGCAGTCCCCTGCCGGCCTATGGCTACACCTTC,TRBV28,.,TRBJ1-2,.
CASSYASGGTEAFF,TGTGCCAGCAGTTACGCGTCTGGGGGCACTGAAGCTTTCTTT,TRBV6-5,.,TRBJ1-1,.
CASSLYGQGMYEQYF,TGTGCCAGCAGCTTATACGGACAGGGGATGTACGAGCAGTACTTC,TRBV13,.,TRBJ2-7,TRBD1
CAWSAAIQGQPQHF,TGTGCCTGGAGTGCCGCCATTCAAGGGCAGCCCCAGCATTTT,TRBV30,.,TRBJ1-5,.
CAINNGQVYNSPLHF,TGTGCCATCAATAACGGACAGGTCTATAATTCACCCCTCCACTTT,TRBV10-3,.,TRBJ1-6,TRBD1
CASSREAGQPQHF,TGTGCCAGCAGCCGGGAGGCAGGGCAGCCCCAGCATTTT,TRBV11-2,.,TRBJ1-5,.
CASSLSGGSETQYF,TGTGCCAGTAGTTTGTCAGGCGGGTCAGAGACCCAGTACTTC,TRBV19,.,TRBJ2-5,.
CAWSVGTSDEQFF,TGTGCCTGGAGTGTAGGGACTAGCGACGAGCAGTTCTTC,TRBV30,once,TRBJ2-1,TRBD2
CASSEIAGRLGDEQFF,TGTGCCAGCAGTGAGATAGCGGGGCGCCTTGGTGATGAGCAGTTCTTC,TRBV2,.,TRBJ2-1,TRBD2
CSVEAGDGYEQYF,TGCAGCGTTGAGGCAGGGGACGGTTACGAGCAGTACTTC,TRBV29-1,.,TRBJ2-7,.
CASSQSFGPNTEAFF,TGCGCCAGCAGCCAATCCTTCGGCCCCAACACTGAAGCTTTCTTT,TRBV4-3,few,TRBJ1-1,.
CASSGDRKNTGELFF,TGTGCCAGCAGCGGTGACAGGAAGAACACCGGGGAGCTGTTTTTT,TRBV9,.,TRBJ2-2,.
CASSLRDRGPYEQYF,TGTGCCAGCAGCTTGAGGGACAGGGGGCCCTACGAGCAGTACTTC,TRBV13,few,TRBJ2-7,TRBD1
CASSLARGDEQFF,TGTGCCAGCAGCTTAGCAAGGGGCGATGAGCAGTTCTTC,TRBV7-2,.,TRBJ2-1,.
CASSLVDAGDRNEQFF,TGTGCCAGCAGCTTAGTCGATGCGGGGGACCGCAATGAGCAGTTCTTC,TRBV7-6,.,TRBJ2-1,TRBD2
CSVENRYNEQFF,TGCAGCGTTGAGAACCGCTACAATGAGCAGTTCTTC,TRBV29-1,.,TRBJ2-1,.
CSVGPRGAQDKGYTF,TGCAGCGTTGGGCCGAGGGGGGCGCAAGATAAAGGCTACACCTTC,TRBV29-1,.,TRBJ1-2,.
CASSYLGELFF,TGTGCCAGCAGTTATCTCGGGGAGCTGTTTTTT,TRBV6-5,.,TRBJ2-2,.
CASSPPQGNTEAFF,TGTGCCAGCTCACCCCCACAGGGCAACACTGAAGCTTTCTTT,TRBV18,.,TRBJ1-1,.
CSVDGGAGRSEAFF,TGCAGCGTTGACGGTGGGGCAGGTAGATCTGAAGCTTTCTTT,TRBV29-1,.,TRBJ1-1,.
CASEGGGGYTF,TGTGCCTCAGAGGGGGGAGGTGGCTACACCTTC,TRBV6-6,few,TRBJ1-2,.
CASTGREDGYTF,TGTGCCAGCACCGGCAGGGAAGATGGCTACACCTTC,TRBV2,.,TRBJ1-2,.
CASSLNVETQYF,TGCGCCAGCAGTCTTAATGTGGAGACCCAGTACTTC,TRBV5-1,few,TRBJ2-5,.
CASSFGSGNYEQYF,TGCGCCAGCAGCTTTGGTTCAGGGAACTACGAGCAGTACTTC,TRBV5-1,.,TRBJ2-7,.
CASSQLRAYEQYF,TGTGCCAGCAGCCAGTTGCGGGCCTACGAGCAGTACTTC,TRBV14,few,TRBJ2-7,.
CSAEPLGRGNEQFF,TGCAGCGCCGAGCCCTTGGGGCGGGGGAATGAGCAGTTCTTC,TRBV29-1,few,TRBJ2-1,TRBD2
CASRLGTHTEAFF,TGTGCCAGCAGATTGGGAACCCACACTGAAGCTTTCTTT,TRBV6-5,.,TRBJ1-1,.
CASSPIRDRGYTEAFF,TGTGCCAGCTCACCGATCAGGGATAGGGGCTACACTGAAGCTTTCTTT,TRBV7-2,.,TRBJ1-1,.
CAWSTRGTYEQYF,TGTGCCTGGAGTACGAGGGGGACCTACGAGCAGTACTTC,TRBV30,.,TRBJ2-7,.
CASSTRVPYNEQFF,TGTGCCAGCAGCACCAGGGTTCCCTACAATGAGCAGTTCTTC,TRBV5-8,.,TRBJ2-1,.
CASSRGGRNPSYEQYF,TGTGCCAGCAGCCGAGGGGGAAGGAACCCTTCCTACGAGCAGTACTTC,TRBV7-6,.,TRBJ2-7,.
CASSLRGGQGEDTTQYF,TGTGCCAGCAGCCTAAGGGGTGGACAGGGGGAAGATACGACCCAGTACTTC,TRBV7-6,.,TRBJ2-5,TRBD1